This TCR beta chain was obtained from a study of blood T cell repertoires in COVID-19. Study-level information: COVID-19 samples collected from the United States, Italy and Spain covered acute and convalescent phases. Sources were T cells, B-cell-depleted T cells, or PBMCs; the material itself was cDNA or gDNA.

The protocol was immunoSEQ multiplex PCR, while the TCRdb copy is restricted to in-frame clones and leaves out a portion. Among more than 95,000 clones listed, around 80% were seen once. This CDR3 comprises 12 residues. Germline V gene data show CDR1 as KGHSH and CDR2 as LQKENI. With respect to this clone: A read error may account for a junction end that differs from germline.

The rearrangement links TRBV18 to TRBJ1-2, with TRBD1 as a possible D gene (5 bases). The sequence was collected from a man older than 75 with active or convalescent COVID-19. The sample consisted of peripheral blood. CDR3 protein: CASSPGVDTVSF. Here the CDR3 DNA reads TGTGCCAGCTCACCAGGCGTGGACACGGTTAGCTTC.